What follows are 8 T cell receptor beta chains derived from one specimen sequenced in a study of regulatory T cells in long-lasting Graves disease. Time point described: newly diagnosed GD, antithyroid drugs for less than 3 months. Following extraction of RNA from PBMCs, that RNA was used to make the TCR library. Sequencing libraries for TCR beta were prepared with iRepertoire HTBI primers and Arm-PCR of CDR3 regions. TCRdb independently ran MiXCR on the multiplex PCR reads; one entry per CDR3 protein. The sample consists of about 620,000 distinct CDR3 sequences, roughly 15% of them appearing once. These data are also associated with another study on T cells in Graves' hyperthyroidism and ophthalmopathy.

Here the sequenced sample was peripheral blood mononuclear cells (PBMCs), taken at new diagnosis, from a patient treated with antithyroid drugs. Receptor source: a young woman with Graves disease.

This CDR3 is CASSVAGTAQETQYF. The CDR3 region has the DNA TGTGCCAGCAGCGTAGCTGGTACAGCCCAAGAGACCCAGTACTTC. The chain carries TRBV9 and TRBJ2-5; D not resolved. The germline V gene has CDR1 SGDLS and CDR2 YYNGEE. The CDR3 runs 15 residues. V was cut by 0 bases and J by 1 base, with 10 bases left in between.

The genes are TRBV7-9 and TRBJ2-2; TRBD2 matches 9 bases. This CDR3 region has 19 residues. Germline CDR1 reads SEHNR; CDR2 reads FQNEAQ (reference sequence). Trimming removed 1 base from V and 5 bases from J; junction bases left unmatched: 14. The CDR3 reads CASSLEGLARGALTGELFF. The DNA of the CDR3 is TGTGCCAGCAGCTTAGAAGGACTAGCGCGTGGAGCTCTGACCGGGGAGCTGTTTTTT.

V is TRBV11-2 and J is TRBJ1-3, with D maybe TRBD1 (5 bases). Germline V lookup: CDR1 SGHAT, CDR2 FQNNGV. Trimming took 1 base from V and 11 from J, leaving 15 bases between them. There are 14 residues in the CDR3. The CDR3 DNA sequence: TGTGCCAGCAGCTTAGTCGAGGGGATCTCGCCCATATATTTT. It translates to CASSLVEGISPIYF.

This clonotype showed up many times. The V gene is TRBV2, the J gene TRBJ2-2, with TRBD1 matching over 7 bases. Germline CDR1 and CDR2: SNHLY and FYNNEI. This CDR3 has 14 residues. The J segment lost 0 bases and the V segment lost 6 bases, leaving 1 base of the junction unmatched. CDR3 region: CASRDRTNTGELFF. As DNA, the CDR3 is TGTGCCAGCAGGGACAGGACGAACACCGGGGAGCTGTTTTTT.

A remark on this clonotype: It may be a read error: a sequence one base away is much more abundant. V is TRBV7-3 and J is TRBJ2-2; 8 bases agree with TRBD1. The CDR3 is 16 amino acids. Trimming at V came to 4 bases and at J to 4 bases, leaving 8 bases not matched to a gene. From germline, CDR1 is SGHTA and CDR2 FQGTGA. The CDR3 reads CASSSARTGSTGELFF. The CDR3 region has the DNA TGTGCCAGCAGCTCGGCCAGGACAGGGAGCACCGGGGAGCTGTTTTTT.

V and J are TRBV6-2 or TRBV6-3 and TRBJ1-5, with D uncertain. The germline V gene encodes CDR1 MNHEY and CDR2 SVGEGT. The CDR3 extends over 14 amino acids. Trimming removed 5 bases from V and 3 bases from J, with 11 bases in between. CDR3: CASSPNVLNQPQHF. DNA of the CDR3: TGTGCCAGCAGTCCAAACGTCCTCAATCAGCCCCAGCATTTT.

In its sample, this clonotype was seen many times. The rearrangement links TRBV7-8 to TRBJ2-1; TRBD2 aligns across 7 bases. Losses at the gene ends were 3 bases for V and 5 bases for J; bases not matched to a gene: 10. Germline assignment: CDR1 SGHVS and CDR2 FQNEAQ. The CDR3 is 16 amino acids. DNA of the CDR3: TGTGCCAGCAGCTTTTACGTAGCGGGCTTGAACAATGAGCAGTTCTTC. It yields the protein CASSFYVAGLNNEQFF. Variable domain in full (rest from reference TRBV7-8 and TRBJ2-1): GAGVSQSPRYKVAKRGQDVALRCDPISGHVSLFWYQQALGQGPEFLTYFQNEAQLDKSGLPSDRFFAERPEGSVSTLKIQRTQQEDSAVYLCASSFYVAGLNNEQFFGPGTRLTVL.

This clonotype was seen a few times. V usage is TRBV28 and J usage is TRBJ2-7; D not resolved. The V gene lost 8 bases and the J gene lost 6 bases, with 20 bases spanning the gap. Germline values: CDR1 MDHEN, CDR2 SYDVKM. This CDR3 comprises 14 residues. The CDR3 reads CASGQTRQAGEQYF. CDR3 DNA: TGTGCCAGCGGCCAAACCCGGCAGGCCGGCGAGCAGTACTTC.